The 2 T cell receptor beta chains listed next were all sequenced from one sample in a study of blood T cell repertoires in COVID-19. Assay used: immunoSEQ multiplex PCR; TCRdb lists only in-frame clones, some missing. The top ten hold approximately 53% of the sample, which has about 20,000 clones, more than 65% seen once. Sequences were obtained from peripheral blood. All receptors come from an elderly man with acute or convalescent COVID-19.

The sample holds one count of this clone. The chain uses TRBV14 and TRBJ2-6; 8 bases line up with TRBD2. The CDR3 extends over 18 amino acids. Germline-derived CDR1 and CDR2 are SGHDN and FVKESK. V was pared by 4 bases and J by 1 base, with 9 bases of the junction left unmatched. CDR3 bases: TGTGCCAGCAGCCCGGCACTAGCGGCAAAATCTGGGGCCAACGTCCTGACTTTC. Translated: CASSPALAAKSGANVLTF.

This chain uses TRBV30 with TRBJ1-5; 11 nucleotides line up with TRBD1. The junction had 6 bases not matched to a gene; V was cut back by 0 bases and J by 2 bases. CDR1 GTSNPN and CDR2 SVGIG come from the germline V gene (reference sequence). CDR3 length: 17 residues. CDR3 DNA: TGTGCCTGGAGTGTACACAGGGACAGGGGGGGCAATCAGCCCCAGCATTTT. Amino acids: CAWSVHRDRGGNQPQHF.